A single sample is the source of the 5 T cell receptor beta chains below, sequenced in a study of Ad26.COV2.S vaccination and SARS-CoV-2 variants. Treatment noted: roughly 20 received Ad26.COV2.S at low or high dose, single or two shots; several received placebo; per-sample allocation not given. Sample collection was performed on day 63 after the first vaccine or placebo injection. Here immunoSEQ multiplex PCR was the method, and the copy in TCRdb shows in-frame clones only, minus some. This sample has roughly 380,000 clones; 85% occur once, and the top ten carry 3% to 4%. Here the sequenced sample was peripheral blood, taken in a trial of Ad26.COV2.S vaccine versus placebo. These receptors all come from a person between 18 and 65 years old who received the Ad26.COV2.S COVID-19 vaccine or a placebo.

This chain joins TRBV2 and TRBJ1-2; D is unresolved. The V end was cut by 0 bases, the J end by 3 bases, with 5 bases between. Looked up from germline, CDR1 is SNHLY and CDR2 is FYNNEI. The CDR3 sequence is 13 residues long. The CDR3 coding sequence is TGTGCCAGCAGTGAAGCAGGTTACTATGGCTACACCTTC. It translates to CASSEAGYYGYTF.

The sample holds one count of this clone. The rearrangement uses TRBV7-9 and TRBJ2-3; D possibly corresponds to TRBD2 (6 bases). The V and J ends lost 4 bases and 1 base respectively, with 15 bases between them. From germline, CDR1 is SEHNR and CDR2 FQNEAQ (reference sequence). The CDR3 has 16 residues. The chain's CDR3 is CASSSGSGGGTDTQYF. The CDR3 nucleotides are TGTGCCAGCAGCTCGGGGTCCGGGGGAGGCACAGATACGCAGTATTTT.

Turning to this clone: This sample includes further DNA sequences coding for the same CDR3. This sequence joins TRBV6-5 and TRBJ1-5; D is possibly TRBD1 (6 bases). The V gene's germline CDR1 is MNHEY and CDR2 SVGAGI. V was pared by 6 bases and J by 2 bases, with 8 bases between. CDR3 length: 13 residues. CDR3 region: CASRYRGNQPQHF. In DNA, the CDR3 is TGTGCCAGCAGATACAGGGGCAATCAGCCCCAGCATTTT.

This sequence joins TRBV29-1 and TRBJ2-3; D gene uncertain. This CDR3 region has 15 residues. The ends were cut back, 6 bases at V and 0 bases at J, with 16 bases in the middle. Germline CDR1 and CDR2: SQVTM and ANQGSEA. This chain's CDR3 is CSVYPFSTSTDTQYF. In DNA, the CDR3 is TGCAGCGTCTATCCTTTCAGCACTAGCACAGATACGCAGTATTTT.

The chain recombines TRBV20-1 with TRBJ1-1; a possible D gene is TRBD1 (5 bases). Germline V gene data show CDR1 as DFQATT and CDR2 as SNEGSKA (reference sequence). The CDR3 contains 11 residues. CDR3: CRPQGNTEAFF. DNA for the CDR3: TGCAGACCTCAGGGGAACACTGAAGCTTTCTTT.